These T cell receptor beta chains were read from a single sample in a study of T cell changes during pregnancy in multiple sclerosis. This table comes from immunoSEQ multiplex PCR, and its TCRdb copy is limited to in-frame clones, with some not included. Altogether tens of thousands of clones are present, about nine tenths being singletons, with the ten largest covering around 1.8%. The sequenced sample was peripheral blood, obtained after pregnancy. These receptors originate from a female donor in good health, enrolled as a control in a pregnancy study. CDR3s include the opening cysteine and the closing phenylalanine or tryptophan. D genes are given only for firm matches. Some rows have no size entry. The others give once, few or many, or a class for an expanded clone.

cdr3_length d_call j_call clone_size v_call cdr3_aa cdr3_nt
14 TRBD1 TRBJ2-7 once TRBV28 CASRTGTGPYEQYF TGTGCCAGCAGAACCGGGACAGGTCCCTACGAGCAGTACTTC
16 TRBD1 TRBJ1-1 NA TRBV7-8 CASSAWTGEMNTEAFF TGTGCCAGCAGCGCCTGGACAGGGGAAATGAACACTGAAGCTTTCTTT
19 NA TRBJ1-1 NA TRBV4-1 CASSQSLVSRGLTNTEAFF TGCGCCAGCAGCCAATCACTCGTAAGCAGGGGCCTGACGAACACTGAAGCTTTCTTT
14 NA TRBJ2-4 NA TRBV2 CASSVWLAFDIQYF TGTGCCAGCAGTGTTTGGCTAGCCTTTGACATTCAGTACTTC
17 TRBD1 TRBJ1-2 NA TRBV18 CASSPTTGGQGNYGYTF TGTGCCAGCTCACCCACGACAGGGGGGCAGGGTAACTATGGCTACACCTTC
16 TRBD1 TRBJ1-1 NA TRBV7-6 CASSLVGGPLYTEAFF TGTGCCAGCAGCTTAGTAGGGGGCCCTCTTTACACTGAAGCTTTCTTT
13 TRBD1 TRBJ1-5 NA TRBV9 CASGTATNQPQHF TGTGCCAGCGGGACAGCGACCAATCAGCCCCAGCATTTT
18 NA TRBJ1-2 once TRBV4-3 CASSQETSGGGEAYGYTF TGCGCCAGCAGCCAAGAGACCTCCGGGGGGGGAGAGGCCTATGGCTACACCTTC
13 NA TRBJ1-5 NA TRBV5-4 CASSAGRHQPQHF TGTGCCAGCAGCGCAGGGCGTCATCAGCCCCAGCATTTT
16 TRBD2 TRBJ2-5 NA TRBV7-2 CASSPGGSRGQETQYF TGTGCCAGCAGCCCCGGGGGGTCTCGGGGACAAGAGACCCAGTACTTC
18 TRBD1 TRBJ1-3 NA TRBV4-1 CASSQGVPGGSLGNTIYF TGCGCCAGCAGCCAAGGCGTCCCAGGGGGATCTCTCGGAAACACCATATATTTT
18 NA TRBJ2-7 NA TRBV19 CASSIDPPAGQWTYEQYF TGTGCCAGTAGTATAGACCCTCCGGCGGGACAGTGGACCTACGAGCAGTACTTC
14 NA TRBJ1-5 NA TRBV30 CAWSVELSQGPQHF TGTGCCTGGAGTGTGGAGCTCAGTCAGGGCCCCCAGCATTTT
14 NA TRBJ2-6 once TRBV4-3 CASSQDRRANVLTF TGCGCCAGCAGCCAAGACCGTAGGGCCAACGTCCTGACTTTC
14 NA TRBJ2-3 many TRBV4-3 CASSPWVAEDTQYF TGCGCCAGCAGCCCCTGGGTAGCGGAAGATACGCAGTATTTT
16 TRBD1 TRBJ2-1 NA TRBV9 CASSGGTGGKDNEQFF TGTGCCAGCAGCGGTGGGACAGGGGGGAAGGACAATGAGCAGTTCTTC
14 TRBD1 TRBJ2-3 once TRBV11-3 CASSSRDRGDTQYF TGTGCCAGCAGCTCCCGGGACAGGGGAGATACGCAGTATTTT
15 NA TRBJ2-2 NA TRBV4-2 CASSHGAANTGELFF TGTGCCAGCAGCCATGGGGCGGCGAACACCGGGGAGCTGTTTTTT
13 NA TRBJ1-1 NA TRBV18 CASSKSVDTEAFF TGTGCCAGCTCCAAATCGGTGGACACTGAAGCTTTCTTT
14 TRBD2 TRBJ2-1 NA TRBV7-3 CASSPSGERFEQFF TGTGCCAGCAGCCCTAGCGGGGAGAGATTTGAGCAGTTCTTC
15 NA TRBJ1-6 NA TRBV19 CASSVGSRDNSPLHF TGTGCCAGTAGTGTCGGGTCGAGGGATAATTCACCCCTCCACTTT
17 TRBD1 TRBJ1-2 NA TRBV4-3 CASSQDPTGDYPAGYTF TGCGCCAGCAGCCAAGATCCGACAGGGGACTATCCTGCTGGCTACACCTTC
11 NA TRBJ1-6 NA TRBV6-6 CASTSYSPLHF TGTGCCAGCACGTCTTATTCACCCCTCCACTTT
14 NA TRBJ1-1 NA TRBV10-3 CAISRNRENTEAFF TGTGCCATCAGCCGGAACAGGGAGAACACTGAAGCTTTCTTT
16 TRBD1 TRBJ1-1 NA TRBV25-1 CASSEEQGAFLTEAFF TGTGCCAGCAGTGAAGAACAGGGGGCTTTTCTCACTGAAGCTTTCTTT
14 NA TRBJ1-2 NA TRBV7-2 CASGLTPGLVGYTF TGTGCCAGCGGCTTAACACCAGGGCTGGTTGGCTACACCTTC
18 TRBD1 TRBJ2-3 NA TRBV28 CATLTGGAGLGETDTQYF TGTGCCACCCTGACAGGGGGAGCAGGTCTGGGGGAGACAGATACGCAGTATTTT
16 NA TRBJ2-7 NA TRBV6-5 CASSYSSGATIYEQYF TGTGCCAGCAGTTACTCCTCAGGGGCCACTATTTACGAGCAGTACTTC
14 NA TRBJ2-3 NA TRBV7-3 CASSLFAGADTQYF TGTGCCAGCAGCTTATTTGCAGGGGCAGATACGCAGTATTTT
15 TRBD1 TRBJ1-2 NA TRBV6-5 CASSYSQDRVFGYTF TGTGCCAGCAGTTACTCTCAAGACAGGGTGTTTGGCTACACCTTC
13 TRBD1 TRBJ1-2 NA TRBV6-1 CASRAGQAGGYTF TGTGCCAGCAGGGCCGGACAGGCTGGCGGCTACACCTTC
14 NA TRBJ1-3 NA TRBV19 CASSLRQAGNTIYF TGTGCCAGTAGCTTGAGACAGGCCGGAAACACCATATATTTT
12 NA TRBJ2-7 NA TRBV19 CASSNLGREQYF TGTGCCAGTAGTAATTTGGGGAGGGAGCAGTACTTC
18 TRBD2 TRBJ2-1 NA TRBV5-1 CASSLQTSGGPPYNEQFF TGCGCCAGCAGCCTACAGACTAGCGGGGGGCCCCCCTACAATGAGCAGTTCTTC
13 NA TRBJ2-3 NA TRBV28 CASGGRSTDTQYF TGTGCCAGCGGTGGCAGAAGCACAGATACGCAGTATTTT
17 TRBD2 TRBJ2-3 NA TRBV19 CASRARGGLTGTDTQYF TGTGCCAGTAGGGCGCGGGGGGGCCTTACTGGCACAGATACGCAGTATTTT
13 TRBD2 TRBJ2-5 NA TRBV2 CASERGGKETQYF TGTGCCAGCGAACGGGGGGGGAAAGAGACCCAGTACTTC
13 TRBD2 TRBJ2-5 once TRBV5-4 CASGGLAKETQYF TGTGCCAGCGGGGGACTAGCGAAAGAGACCCAGTACTTC
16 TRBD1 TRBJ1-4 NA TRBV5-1 CASSLAGGITNEKLFF TGCGCCAGCAGCTTGGCAGGGGGGATAACTAATGAAAAACTGTTTTTT